This passage covers 17 T cell receptor beta chains from one sample sequenced in a study of vaccination effects on CD4 cells after COVID-19. The antigens these receptors bind are not known. This table comes from immunoSEQ multiplex PCR, and its TCRdb copy is limited to in-frame clones, with some not included. The top ten hold around 19% of the sample, which has about 55,000 clones, roughly 70% seen once. Expansion with viral peptide pools was applied to antigen-specific CD4+ T cells by the ViraFEST assay prior to sequencing. Cells that had been cultured for roughly 9 days were the source of isolated CD4+ T cells. Neither prior SARS-CoV-2 infection nor positive nucleocapsid antibodies were present in the vaccine recipients. The sequences come from CD4+ T cells from PBMCs cultured with SARS-CoV-2 spike peptides, collected before COVID-19 vaccination. Receptor source: a human donor who received a COVID-19 vaccine.

The V call is TRBV28, the J call TRBJ1-5; tentative D call: TRBD1 (5 bases). With 9 bases removed from V and 3 bases from J, the gap between germline ends came to 12 bases. The CDR3 runs to 13 residues. Germline CDR1 is MDHEN and CDR2 is SYDVKM. The CDR3 nucleotides read TGTGCCAGTAGGGGTACAAACAATCAGCCCCAGCATTTT. It is translated as CASRGTNNQPQHF.

This chain links TRBV7-2 with TRBJ1-2; D is perhaps TRBD1 (6 bases). Germline-derived CDR1 and CDR2 are SGHTA and FQGNSA. Trimming took off 6 bases at V and 8 bases at J, with 19 bases between the two ends. The CDR3 contains 14 residues. CDR3 coding DNA: TGTGCCAGCAGTATTACAGGGCCCCGGGACGGCTACACCTTC. Encoded protein: CASSITGPRDGYTF.

The chain is built from TRBV20-1 and TRBJ1-5; D unresolved. Trimming shortened V by 4 bases and J by 11 bases, and 6 bases separated the two germline ends. This CDR3 is built from 9 residues. Germline loops: CDR1 DFQATT, CDR2 SNEGSKA (reference sequence). The CDR3 DNA reads TGCAGTGCTACCTTGACCCAGCATTTT. Its protein is CSATLTQHF.

This chain joins TRBV6-5 and TRBJ2-5, with a possible D match to TRBD2 (7 bases). Per the germline V gene, CDR1 is MNHEY and CDR2 is SVGAGI. CDR3 length: 14 residues. The germline V and J ends were trimmed by 7 bases and 5 bases, with 17 bases remaining between them. The CDR3 here is CASTPRGARETQYF. CDR3 nucleotides: TGTGCCAGCACCCCTCGGGGGGCGCGGGAGACCCAGTACTTC.

A few counts support this clone. The V gene is TRBV7-9, the J gene TRBJ1-2; a weak D match, TRBD1 (6 bases). This CDR3 comprises 16 residues. Trimming pared 1 base from V and 5 bases from J, leaving 17 bases between. Germline CDR1 reads SEHNR; CDR2 reads FQNEAQ (reference sequence). The CDR3 reads CASSLGFGGPTYGYTF. In DNA form, the CDR3 reads TGTGCCAGCAGCTTAGGTTTCGGGGGGCCAACTTATGGCTACACCTTC.

The chain links TRBV30 to TRBJ2-3, with TRBD2 identical over 12 bases. CDR1 and CDR2 from the germline V gene are GTSNPN and SVGIG (reference sequence). The length of the CDR3 is 14 residues. V lost 5 bases to trimming and J lost 3 bases; unmatched junction nucleotides: 3. CDR3 bases: TGTGCCTGGGTTGGACTAGCGGGAACAGATACGCAGTATTTT. This sequence encodes CAWVGLAGTDTQYF.

The chain uses TRBV28 and TRBJ2-1, with D perhaps assigned TRBD1 or TRBD2 (5 bases each). Germline V lookup: CDR1 MDHEN, CDR2 SYDVKM. CDR3 size: 13 residues. The V and J ends lost 3 bases and 9 bases respectively, with 12 bases between them. CDR3 nucleotides: TGTGCCAGCAGTTTGTCGACGAGGGGTGAGCAGTTCTTC. Residues: CASSLSTRGEQFF.

This rearrangement joins TRBV7-9 to TRBJ2-7; D perhaps matches TRBD1 (5 bases). CDR3 length: 13 residues. CDR1 is SEHNR and CDR2 is FQNEAQ in the germline V gene (reference sequence). V was trimmed by 5 bases and J by 0 bases, leaving 8 bases between them. The CDR3 region is CASSTTVSYEQYF. CDR3 DNA: TGTGCCAGCAGCACGACAGTCTCCTACGAGCAGTACTTC.

In its sample, this clone was seen a few times. This rearrangement joins TRBV9 to TRBJ1-1; D gene ambiguous. Trimming removed 1 base from V and 5 bases from J, with 9 bases in between. The CDR3 is made up of 13 amino acids. CDR1 is SGDLS, CDR2 YYNGEE, per germline. Here the CDR3 DNA reads TGTGCCAGCAGCGTATGGTCGGGTACTGAAGCTTTCTTT. This sequence encodes CASSVWSGTEAFF.

The V gene is TRBV5-6, the J gene TRBJ2-6; no clear D. This CDR3 contains 16 residues. V was clipped by 6 bases and J by 0 bases, with 13 bases between them. Germline CDR1 is SGHDT and CDR2 is YYEEEE. CDR3 DNA sequence: TGTGCCAGCAACCCCCGGCGGAGCTCTGGGGCCAACGTCCTGACTTTC. Its protein product is CASNPRRSSGANVLTF.

This clone was detected many times. V usage is TRBV9 and J usage is TRBJ2-1; D is unclear. Germline assignment: CDR1 SGDLS and CDR2 YYNGEE. CDR3 size: 15 residues. With 4 bases removed from V and 1 base from J, the gap between germline ends came to 12 bases. CDR3 coding DNA: TGTGCCAGCAGCCCGCGCCCAGCGTCCTACAATGAGCAGTTCTTC. Amino acid sequence: CASSPRPASYNEQFF. The variable domain in full, completed from reference TRBV9 and TRBJ2-1, reads DSGVTQTPKHLITATGQRVTLRCSPRSGDLSVYWYQQSLDQGLQFLIQYYNGEERAKGNILERFSAQQFPDLHSELNLSSLELGDSALYFCASSPRPASYNEQFFGPGTRLTVL.

This clone has just one count. The CDR3 region is CASSETANYGYTF. The CDR3 DNA is TGCGCCAGCAGTGAGACGGCGAACTATGGCTACACCTTC. This chain connects TRBV10-2 to TRBJ1-2; no definite D call. The ends were cut back, 2 bases at V and 2 bases at J, with 6 bases in the middle. Germline CDR1 and CDR2: WSHSY and SAAADI. The CDR3 sequence is 13 residues long.

The genes are TRBV30 and TRBJ2-3, with TRBD2 matching over 12 bases. J was trimmed by 2 bases and V by 2 bases; bases with no gene match: 5. CDR1 and CDR2 (germline): GTSNPN, SVGIG (reference sequence). The CDR3 runs to 16 residues. In DNA form, the CDR3 reads TGTGCCTGGAGTTACGGACTAGCGGGACTCACAGATACGCAGTATTTT. It is translated as CAWSYGLAGLTDTQYF.

The chain recombines TRBV30 with TRBJ1-2; TRBD1 might be the D (5 bases). V lost 4 bases and J lost 7, with 10 bases in between. This CDR3 spans 11 amino acids. Germline assignment: CDR1 GTSNPN and CDR2 SVGIG (reference sequence). This CDR3 reads CAWTGYGGYTF. CDR3 nucleotides: TGTGCCTGGACAGGGTATGGTGGCTACACCTTC. Looking up the rest from reference TRBV30 and TRBJ1-2 gives the full variable domain: SQTIHQWPATLVQPVGSPLSLECTVEGTSNPNLYWYRQAAGRGLQLLFYSVGIGQISSEVPQNLSASRPQDRQFILSSKKLLLSDSGFYLCAWTGYGGYTFGSGTRLTVV.

There are a few counts of this clone. The chain links TRBV10-3 to TRBJ1-1; D gene unclear. The ends were cut back, 0 bases at V and 2 bases at J, with 10 bases in the middle. This CDR3 is built from 15 residues. Germline CDR1 ENHRY, CDR2 SYGVKD. Here the CDR3 reads CAISESWQVNTEAFF. The CDR3 region has the DNA TGTGCCATCAGTGAGTCGTGGCAGGTTAACACTGAAGCTTTCTTT.

The CDR3 reads CASSEMGGLGNQPQHF. The CDR3 DNA is TGTGCCAGCAGTGAAATGGGGGGACTAGGCAATCAGCCCCAGCATTTT. The chain uses TRBV6-1 and TRBJ1-5, with D perhaps TRBD1 (5 bases). Looked up from germline, CDR1 is MNHNS and CDR2 is SASEGT. CDR3 size: 16 residues. The germline V and J ends were trimmed by 2 bases and 2 bases, with 13 bases remaining between them.

The V and J genes are TRBV27 and TRBJ1-5; 11 bases map to TRBD1. V gave up 5 bases and J gave up 2 bases; unmatched junction bases: 8. This CDR3 contains 17 residues. Germline-derived CDR1 and CDR2 are MNHEY and SMNVEV (reference sequence). CDR3 nucleotide sequence: TGTGCCAGCAGTCCGGACAGGGGGCGGGGTGGCAATCAGCCCCAGCATTTT. Its protein product is CASSPDRGRGGNQPQHF.